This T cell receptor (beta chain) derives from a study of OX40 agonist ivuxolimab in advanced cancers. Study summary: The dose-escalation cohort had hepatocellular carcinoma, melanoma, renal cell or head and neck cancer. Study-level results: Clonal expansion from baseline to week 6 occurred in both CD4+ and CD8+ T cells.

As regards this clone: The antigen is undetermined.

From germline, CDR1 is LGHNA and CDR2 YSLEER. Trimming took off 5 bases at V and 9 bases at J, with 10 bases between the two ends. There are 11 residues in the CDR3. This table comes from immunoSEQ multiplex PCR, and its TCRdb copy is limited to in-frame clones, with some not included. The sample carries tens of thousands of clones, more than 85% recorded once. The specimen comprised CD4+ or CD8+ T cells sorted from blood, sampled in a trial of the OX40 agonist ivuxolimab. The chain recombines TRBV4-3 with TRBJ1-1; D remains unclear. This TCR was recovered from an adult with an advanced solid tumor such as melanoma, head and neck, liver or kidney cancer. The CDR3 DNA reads TGCGCCAGCAGCTCCGGGCCGCAAGCTTTCTTT. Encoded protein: CASSSGPQAFF.